This T cell receptor (beta chain) was retrieved from a study of CD4 and CD8 cells across lung adenocarcinoma regions. In TCRdb, the PCR reads were re-called with MiXCR into one record per CDR3 protein. The table includes tens of thousands of distinct CDR3 sequences, roughly half detected once. The germline gives CDR1 DFQATT, CDR2 SNEGSKA (reference sequence). Between the trimmed V and J ends, which lost 1 base and 6 bases, there was a span of 11 bases. This CDR3 contains 13 residues. This clonotype came up many times. This receptor was obtained from a male donor with lung adenocarcinoma. The CD4 and CD8 labels of this study may be unreliable. Sample: CD8+ T cells from the center of a lung tumor. The chain couples TRBV20-1 to TRBJ2-3; D ambiguous. The chain's CDR3 is CSARVPLVDTQYF. The CDR3 DNA reads as TGCAGTGCTAGAGTCCCCCTGGTCGATACGCAGTATTTT.